This passage covers 29 T cell receptor beta chains from one sample sequenced in a study of cytomegalovirus exposure and HLA in healthy donors. Use of 60 Vbeta and 13 Jbeta primers characterized the PCR. Clones were read by immunoSEQ multiplex PCR, and TCRdb kept only the in-frame ones, dropping some. The table shows 100,000 to 150,000 clones, with roughly four fifths occurring only once. The sequencing sample was made of PBMCs. The receptors come from a male donor in good health and CMV-seropositive.

The rearrangement joins TRBV27 to TRBJ1-2; D is uncertain. The CDR3 has 13 residues. Trimming left V 4 bases short and J 4 bases short, with 10 bases between. In germline, CDR1 is MNHEY, CDR2 SMNVEV (reference sequence). CDR3 bases: TGTGCCAGCAGTTCAGCAGCAGGCTATGGCTACACCTTC. Its protein is CASSSAAGYGYTF.

V gene TRBV10-3 combines with J gene TRBJ1-5; TRBD1 aligns across 8 bases. V shed 3 bases, J shed 11 bases, and the junction held 6 bases outside the gene matches. Germline CDR1 and CDR2: ENHRY and SYGVKD. The CDR3 is made up of 13 amino acids. The CDR3 DNA reads as TGTGCCATCAGTGATCAATTGGACAGGGCCCAGCATTTT. Protein: CAISDQLDRAQHF.

The chain uses TRBV21-1 and TRBJ1-5. TRBV21-1 is labeled a pseudogene. There are 13 residues in the CDR3. CDR3 amino acids: CAPTGRERQPQHF. The DNA of the CDR3 is TGTGCCCCTACGGGTAGGGAGAGACAGCCCCAGCATTTT.

This rearrangement joins TRBV5-4 to TRBJ1-6; TRBD1 aligns across 9 bases. Looked up from germline, CDR1 is SGHNT and CDR2 is YYREEE (reference sequence). Germline trimming cut 0 bases from V and 9 bases from J; bases unmatched to any gene: 1. CDR3 size: 14 residues. The CDR3 loop reads CASSLGQGGSPLHF. The CDR3, as DNA: TGTGCCAGCAGCTTGGGACAGGGGGGTTCACCCCTCCACTTT.

The chain carries TRBV29-1 and TRBJ1-3, with D unresolved. CDR1 is SQVTM, CDR2 ANQGSEA, per germline. The CDR3 length is 13 residues. V dropped 7 bases and J dropped 0 bases, with 10 bases sitting between them. DNA of the CDR3: TGCAGCGCCGGAGTAAGCTCTGGAAACACCATATATTTT. Residues: CSAGVSSGNTIYF.

The rearrangement joins TRBV27 to TRBJ1-2; no clear D gene. Between the trimmed V and J ends, which lost 3 bases and 1 base, there was a span of 6 bases. This CDR3 spans 13 amino acids. Germline V CDR1 and CDR2: MNHEY, SMNVEV (reference sequence). The CDR3 loop is CASSFGINYGYTF. The CDR3 DNA reads TGTGCCAGCAGTTTCGGGATTAACTATGGCTACACCTTC.

This rearrangement joins TRBV4-3 to TRBJ2-7; D not certain. The CDR3 runs 14 residues. The ends were cut back, 0 bases at V and 0 bases at J, with 6 bases in the middle. Germline V gives CDR1 LGHNA, CDR2 YSLEER. Here the CDR3 DNA reads TGCGCCAGCAGCCAAGAGAGGAGCTCCTACGAGCAGTACTTC. It is translated as CASSQERSSYEQYF.

The CDR3 DNA is TGTGCCAGCACTAGGAGGCCCCCTGGAAACACCATATATTTT. Its translation: CASTRRPPGNTIYF. The chain combines TRBV13 with TRBJ1-3; D is unresolved. Germline CDR1 is PRHDT and CDR2 is FYEKMQ (reference sequence). Between the trimmed V and J ends, which lost 7 bases and 2 bases, there was a span of 12 bases. The CDR3 length is 14 residues.

This chain connects TRBV7-2 to TRBJ2-3; 7 bases agree with TRBD2. The CDR3 has 14 residues. Germline CDR1 and CDR2: SGHTA and FQGNSA. V lost 5 bases to trimming and J lost 4 bases; unmatched junction nucleotides: 6. In DNA, the CDR3 is TGTGCCAGCAGCCTTAGCGGGCGGGCAGATACGCAGTATTTT. This encodes CASSLSGRADTQYF.

The gene calls are TRBV6-5 and TRBJ1-1, with D possibly TRBD1 on 5 matching bases. This CDR3 is 14 amino acids long. Between the trimmed V and J ends, which lost 4 bases and 7 bases, there was a span of 16 bases. In germline, CDR1 is MNHEY, CDR2 SVGAGI. The CDR3 bases are TGTGCCAGCAGTTCGCGCGGGGCCCTGCTTGAAGCTTTCTTT. Protein: CASSSRGALLEAFF.

This chain uses TRBV19 with TRBJ2-2, with 10 bases fitting TRBD2. With 6 bases clipped from V and 5 bases from J, the junction kept 6 bases outside the gene matches. The CDR3 has 15 residues. The V gene's germline CDR1 is LNHDA and CDR2 SQIVND (reference sequence). In DNA, the CDR3 is TGTGCCAGTAGCCCCGGGACTAGCGTGACCGGGGAGCTGTTTTTT. Amino acid sequence: CASSPGTSVTGELFF.

V usage is TRBV11-2 and J usage is TRBJ2-1, with 10 bases identical to TRBD2. V lost 5 bases to trimming and J lost 5 bases; unmatched junction nucleotides: 12. The CDR3 extends over 17 amino acids. Per germline, CDR1 SGHAT and CDR2 FQNNGV. The CDR3 region is CASSTRTSGQINNEQFF. For the CDR3, the DNA is TGTGCCAGCAGCACCAGGACTAGCGGACAAATAAACAATGAGCAGTTCTTC.

This clone was detected only once. The chain employs TRBV5-1 and TRBJ1-3; D might be TRBD1 (6 bases). The germline V gene has CDR1 SGHRS and CDR2 YFSETQ. The CDR3 length is 15 residues. V lost 1 base and J 3 bases, leaving 11 bases between the germline ends. CDR3 DNA sequence: TGCGCCAGCAGCTTGTCAGGGGAGTATGGAAACACCATATATTTT. Protein sequence: CASSLSGEYGNTIYF. The full variable domain, completed using reference TRBV5-1 and TRBJ1-3, is KAGVTQTPRYLIKTRGQQVTLSCSPISGHRSVSWYQQTPGQGLQFLFEYFSETQRNKGNFPGRFSGRQFSNSRSEMNVSTLELGDSALYLCASSLSGEYGNTIYFGEGSWLTVV.

The rearrangement joins TRBV6-6 to TRBJ1-2; 9 positions match TRBD1. The J segment lost 8 bases and the V segment lost 5 bases, leaving 6 bases of the junction unmatched. There are 13 residues in the CDR3. Germline loops: CDR1 MNHNY, CDR2 SVGAGI (reference sequence). In nucleotides, the CDR3 is TGTGCCAGCAGTGAGGACAGGGGCGCAGGCTACACCTTC. Translating gives CASSEDRGAGYTF.

This rearrangement joins TRBV7-6 to TRBJ2-3; 13 positions match TRBD2. Germline V gene lookup returns CDR1 SGHVS and CDR2 FNYEAQ. The CDR3 has 16 residues. The ends lost 5 bases at V and 2 bases at J; junction bases unmatched: 4. The CDR3 DNA reads as TGTGCCAGCAGCCCCGGACTAGCGGGAGCCACAGATACGCAGTATTTT. This translates into CASSPGLAGATDTQYF.

This clone was counted only a few times. The rearrangement links TRBV6-1 to TRBJ2-5, with D possibly TRBD1 on 8 matching bases. Germline V CDR1 and CDR2: MNHNS, SASEGT. CDR3 length: 16 amino acids. Trimming removed 2 bases from V and 6 bases from J, with 19 bases in between. Here the CDR3 DNA reads TGTGCCAGCAGTGAAAACCACAGGGGGGGGAAGCAGACCCAGTACTTC. It is translated as CASSENHRGGKQTQYF.

The chain combines TRBV20-1 with TRBJ1-2, with a weak D call TRBD1 (5 bases). Between the trimmed V and J ends, which lost 6 bases and 7 bases, there was a span of 9 bases. Germline CDR1 is DFQATT and CDR2 is SNEGSKA (reference sequence). CDR3 length: 10 residues. The CDR3 is CSAERGGYTF. In DNA, the CDR3 is TGCAGTGCGGAAAGGGGTGGCTACACCTTC.

The chain links TRBV5-1 to TRBJ1-4, with TRBD1 as a possible D gene (5 bases). This CDR3 has 16 residues. Trimming took 4 bases from V and 3 from J, leaving 16 bases between them. The germline CDR1 and CDR2 sequences are SGHRS and YFSETQ. The CDR3 DNA reads TGCGCCAGCAGCCCCGGCGGGGGAGAGGCTAATGAAAAACTGTTTTTT. Its protein is CASSPGGGEANEKLFF.

This chain links TRBV28 with TRBJ1-2; D possibly corresponds to TRBD1 (5 bases). The CDR3 extends over 12 amino acids. The germline V gene encodes CDR1 MDHEN and CDR2 SYDVKM. Trimming shortened V by 7 bases and J by 2 bases, and 8 bases separated the two germline ends. CDR3 loop: CASKGPNYGYTF. CDR3 in DNA: TGTGCCAGCAAGGGGCCAAACTATGGCTACACCTTC.

The V and J genes are TRBV19 and TRBJ2-7; D is possibly TRBD2 (6 bases). V was cut by 7 bases and J by 2 bases, with 15 bases left in between. The germline CDR1 and CDR2 sequences are LNHDA and SQIVND (reference sequence). This CDR3 has 14 residues. The CDR3 coding sequence is TGTGCCAGTACTACCTCCGGAGGGGCCTACGAGCAGTACTTC. This translates into CASTTSGGAYEQYF.

This sequence joins TRBV7-2 and TRBJ1-4; 8 bases agree with TRBD1. With 3 bases clipped from V and 8 bases from J, the junction kept 8 bases outside the gene matches. Germline assignment: CDR1 SGHTA and CDR2 FQGNSA. This CDR3 is 15 amino acids long. This CDR3 reads CASSFSGQGGEKLFF. The CDR3 DNA reads TGTGCCAGCAGCTTCTCAGGACAGGGCGGAGAAAAACTGTTTTTT.

J is TRBJ1-5 and V is TRBV19, with D tentatively TRBD1 (5 bases). Germline V CDR1 and CDR2: LNHDA, SQIVND (reference sequence). There are 16 residues in the CDR3. The V end lost 0 bases, the J end lost 7 bases, and 16 bases lay between the germline ends. The CDR3 DNA is TGTGCCAGTAGTATAGATCACGCAGGGCGGAAGCAGCCCCAGCATTTT. It specifies CASSIDHAGRKQPQHF.

V is TRBV5-1 and J is TRBJ2-5; 12 nucleotides agree with TRBD1. Germline V lookup: CDR1 SGHRS, CDR2 YFSETQ. The CDR3 extends over 16 amino acids. V shed 4 bases and J 1 base; nucleotides not matched to a gene: 5. The CDR3 sequence: CASSLGTGGGQETQYF. CDR3 nucleotides: TGCGCCAGCAGCCTAGGGACAGGGGGCGGCCAAGAGACCCAGTACTTC.

This clone occurred a few times. The V and J genes are TRBV13 and TRBJ2-3; possible D gene TRBD2, 6 bases. The germline CDR1 and CDR2 sequences are PRHDT and FYEKMQ (reference sequence). The CDR3 is 15 residues long. V dropped 0 bases and J dropped 3 bases, with 10 bases sitting between them. The CDR3, as DNA: TGTGCCAGCAGCTTAGGCGGGAGTTTTACAGATACGCAGTATTTT. This gives the protein CASSLGGSFTDTQYF.

As to this clone: Its ends do not fully match the called genes, so a read error is possible. V is TRBV7-9 and J is TRBJ1-2, with D uncertain. CDR3 length: 14 residues. Looked up from germline, CDR1 is SEHNR and CDR2 is FQNEAQ (reference sequence). The CDR3 DNA reads TGTTCCAGCAGCCCGATCAACTTACACTATGGCTACACCTTC. Translation gives CSSSPINLHYGYTF.

As regards this clone: A junction end diverges from the germline sequence, so it may reflect a read error. The chain has TRBV28 and TRBJ2-5; 14 nucleotides match TRBD2. Germline CDR1 MDHEN, CDR2 SYDVKM. The CDR3 totals 17 residues. The CDR3 DNA is TGTGCCAGCAGCCTGGGACTAGCGGGAGTGAACCAGGAGACCCAGTACTTC. It specifies CASSLGLAGVNQETQYF.

The J gene is TRBJ2-1, the V gene TRBV28; 9 positions match TRBD1. The CDR3 consists of 19 residues. Germline loops: CDR1 MDHEN, CDR2 SYDVKM. The V segment lost 5 bases and the J segment 2 bases; nucleotides outside the gene matches: 16. CDR3 DNA sequence: TGTGCCAGCAGTCCAACCCTGTTATCCGGGACAGGGACCTACAATGAGCAGTTCTTC. Translating it yields CASSPTLLSGTGTYNEQFF.

The chain uses TRBV7-3 and TRBJ2-2; 12 bases are a match to TRBD2. J was trimmed by 5 bases and V by 5 bases; bases with no gene match: 6. The germline V gene has CDR1 SGHTA and CDR2 FQGTGA. This CDR3 has 16 amino acids. The CDR3 DNA follows: TGTGCCAGCAGCCAAGGGCTAGCGGGAGGGACCGGGGAGCTGTTTTTT. Residues: CASSQGLAGGTGELFF.

The V gene is TRBV4-1, the J gene TRBJ2-3; TRBD2 matches 12 bases. Germline-derived CDR1 and CDR2 are MGHRA and YSYEKL. Trimming at V came to 0 bases and at J to 5 bases, leaving 18 bases not matched to a gene. This CDR3 is built from 21 residues. The CDR3 DNA reads TGCGCCAGCAGCCAAGATTGGTCGCCTAGCGGGAGGGCCGCGACGGGAGATACGCAGTATTTT. Amino acids: CASSQDWSPSGRAATGDTQYF.